This is a list of T cell receptor beta chains from one sample in a study of radiotherapy plus CTLA-4 blockade in lung cancer. Sequencing was performed with immunoSEQ multiplex PCR; in TCRdb, only in-frame clones are kept and a portion is missing. The table lists some 74,000 clones, around 80% of them singletons. Sequenced material: peripheral blood, taken from a patient treated with radiotherapy plus ipilimumab. These receptors were taken from a human donor with non-small cell lung cancer who had a complete response to radiotherapy plus ipilimumab. CDR3s include the opening cysteine and the closing phenylalanine or tryptophan. D genes are given only for firm matches. Not all rows give a size; the values are once, few, many and, for expanded clones, a class.

v_gene,d_gene,abundance,j_gene,CDR3aa,CDR3nt
TRBV29-1,.,.,TRBJ1-3,CSVAWVSGNTIYF,TGCAGCGTTGCGTGGGTCTCTGGAAACACCATATATTTT
TRBV5-4,TRBD2,.,TRBJ2-3,CASSLQTSGTDTQYF,TGTGCCAGCAGCTTGCAGACTAGCGGCACAGATACGCAGTATTTT
TRBV7-2,.,.,TRBJ1-2,CASSWMDGDYGYTF,TGTGCCAGCAGCTGGATGGACGGAGACTATGGCTACACCTTC
TRBV7-8,.,.,TRBJ1-4,CASSLVGGGGEKLFF,TGTGCCAGCAGCTTAGTCGGGGGGGGAGGTGAAAAACTGTTTTTT
TRBV7-9,.,.,TRBJ1-6,CASSFSQLNDSPLHF,TGTGCCAGCAGCTTCAGTCAGCTCAATGATTCACCCCTCCACTTT
TRBV5-5,TRBD2,.,TRBJ2-1,CASSLGTSGREFF,TGTGCCAGCAGCTTAGGGACTAGCGGGAGGGAGTTCTTC
TRBV7-9,TRBD1,.,TRBJ1-2,CASYEEGAVSGYTF,TGTGCCAGCTATGAGGAGGGGGCGGTGAGTGGCTACACCTTC
TRBV7-2,.,few,TRBJ1-5,CASSLGRHQPQHF,TGTGCCAGCAGCTTAGGGCGACATCAGCCCCAGCATTTT
TRBV7-9,TRBD2,.,TRBJ2-3,CASSGRAHTDTQYF,TGTGCCAGCAGCGGGAGGGCGCACACAGATACGCAGTATTTT
TRBV6-5,.,.,TRBJ1-2,CASSYEVNYGYTF,TGTGCCAGCAGTTACGAGGTTAACTATGGCTACACCTTC
TRBV19,TRBD1,.,TRBJ1-3,CASSQPGQGAGNTIYF,TGTGCCAGTAGTCAACCGGGACAGGGGGCAGGAAACACCATATATTTT
TRBV5-6,.,.,TRBJ1-6,CASSLVGGPNSPLHF,TGTGCCAGCAGCTTGGTGGGGGGCCCCAATTCACCCCTCCACTTT
TRBV7-9,.,.,TRBJ2-3,CASSLGGSQDTQYF,TGTGCCAGCAGCTTAGGTGGTTCCCAGGATACGCAGTATTTT
TRBV29-1,TRBD1,once,TRBJ1-5,CSVAGTASNQPQHF,TGCAGCGTTGCGGGGACAGCCTCTAATCAGCCCCAGCATTTT
TRBV7-2,TRBD1,.,TRBJ1-2,CASSRGQVESMGGYTF,TGTGCCAGCAGCAGGGGACAGGTGGAATCCATGGGTGGCTACACCTTC
TRBV19,TRBD2,.,TRBJ2-3,CASSILAGTTDTQYF,TGTGCCAGTAGTATACTAGCGGGAACCACAGATACGCAGTATTTT
TRBV7-2,.,few,TRBJ2-2,CASSLGVRDTGELFF,TGTGCCAGCAGCTTAGGGGTTAGGGACACCGGGGAGCTGTTTTTT
TRBV10-2,.,few,TRBJ1-2,CASSAPTGLGYTF,TGCGCCAGCAGTGCCCCGACAGGTCTAGGCTACACCTTC
TRBV30,TRBD1,.,TRBJ1-4,CAWNMDRANEKLFF,TGTGCCTGGAACATGGACAGGGCTAATGAAAAACTGTTTTTT
TRBV5-6,.,.,TRBJ1-1,CASFHSGSGDREAFF,TGTGCCAGCTTCCATTCCGGGAGTGGAGACAGGGAAGCTTTCTTT
TRBV28,.,.,TRBJ1-1,CASSPSRGMNTEAFF,TGTGCCAGCAGCCCCTCCAGGGGAATGAACACTGAAGCTTTCTTT